The present TCR beta chain was sequenced within a study of shared clonotypes between healthy human individuals. Study observations and caveats: Having only a few donors restricted how much genetic and exposure-history diversity was captured.

Only CD45RO-negative cells positively selected for CCR7 counted as naive CD8 cells, so terminally differentiated effector memory CD45RA+ cells were excluded. Among the donors, all were Caucasian adults who lived in Nashville, Tennessee. Per germline, CDR1 PRHDT and CDR2 FYEKMQ (reference sequence). This CDR3 is built from 15 residues. J was trimmed by 5 bases and V by 4 bases; bases with no gene match: 5. As concerns this clone: The antigen remains unidentified.

It was at deep level that the assay was run. Researchers divided each subset's genomic DNA evenly across several immunoSEQ plates. Profiling relied on immunoSEQ multiplex PCR, and the TCRdb table lists in-frame clones only, not all of them. This table has 1.5 million to 2.5 million clones, around 96% appearing once. This receptor was taken from a man aged 18-30 years in good health. The source material was naive CD8+ T cells sorted from blood. The chain is built from TRBV13 and TRBJ2-3, with 11 nucleotides matching TRBD1. DNA of the CDR3: TGTGCCAGCAGCTCGGGACAGGGGGATGGAGATACGCAGTATTTT. It codes for CASSSGQGDGDTQYF. The whole variable domain, filled in from reference TRBV13 and TRBJ2-3, reads AAGVIQSPRHLIKEKRETATLKCYPIPRHDTVYWYQQGPGQDPQFLISFYEKMQSDKGSIPDRFSAQQFSDYHSELNMSSLELGDSALYFCASSSGQGDGDTQYFGPGTRLTVL.